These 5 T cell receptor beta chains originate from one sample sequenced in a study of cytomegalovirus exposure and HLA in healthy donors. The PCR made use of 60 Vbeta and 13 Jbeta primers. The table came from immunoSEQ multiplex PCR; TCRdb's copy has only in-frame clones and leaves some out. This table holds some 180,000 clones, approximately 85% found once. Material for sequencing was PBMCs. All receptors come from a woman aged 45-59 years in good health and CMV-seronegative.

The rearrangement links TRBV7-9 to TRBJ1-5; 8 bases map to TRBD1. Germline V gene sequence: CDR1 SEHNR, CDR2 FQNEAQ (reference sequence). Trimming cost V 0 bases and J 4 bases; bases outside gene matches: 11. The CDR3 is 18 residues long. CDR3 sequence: CASSLAPRTGNGNQPQHF. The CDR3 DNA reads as TGTGCCAGCAGCTTAGCCCCACGGACAGGGAATGGGAATCAGCCCCAGCATTTT.

The CDR3: CASSVTQGGNAGELFF. CDR3 in DNA: TGTGCCAGCAGCGTAACACAGGGTGGTAACGCCGGGGAGCTGTTTTTT. The rearrangement links TRBV9 to TRBJ2-2; D possibly corresponds to TRBD1 (6 bases). The CDR3 is 16 residues long. V lost 1 base, J lost 6 bases, and 16 bases lay in between. The germline V gene encodes CDR1 SGDLS and CDR2 YYNGEE. The variable domain in full, with the rest retrieved from reference TRBV9 and TRBJ2-2, is DSGVTQTPKHLITATGQRVTLRCSPRSGDLSVYWYQQSLDQGLQFLIQYYNGEERAKGNILERFSAQQFPDLHSELNLSSLELGDSALYFCASSVTQGGNAGELFFGEGSRLTVL.

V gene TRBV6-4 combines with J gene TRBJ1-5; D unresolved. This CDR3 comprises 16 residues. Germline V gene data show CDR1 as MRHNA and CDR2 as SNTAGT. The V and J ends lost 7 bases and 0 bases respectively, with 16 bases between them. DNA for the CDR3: TGTGCCAGCATTGAGCGTCAGAGGGATAGCAATCAGCCCCAGCATTTT. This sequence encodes CASIERQRDSNQPQHF.

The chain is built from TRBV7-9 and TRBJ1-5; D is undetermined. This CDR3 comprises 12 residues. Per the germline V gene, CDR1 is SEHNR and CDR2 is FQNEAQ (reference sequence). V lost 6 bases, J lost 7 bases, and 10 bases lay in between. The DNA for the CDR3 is TGTGCCAGCAGTTATTCGGGGCAGCCCCAGCATTTT. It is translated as CASSYSGQPQHF. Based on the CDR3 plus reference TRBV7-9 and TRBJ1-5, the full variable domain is DTGVSQNPRHKITKRGQNVTFRCDPISEHNRLYWYRQTLGQGPEFLTYFQNEAQLEKSRLLSDRFSAERPKGSFSTLEIQRTEQGDSAMYLCASSYSGQPQHFGDGTRLSIL.

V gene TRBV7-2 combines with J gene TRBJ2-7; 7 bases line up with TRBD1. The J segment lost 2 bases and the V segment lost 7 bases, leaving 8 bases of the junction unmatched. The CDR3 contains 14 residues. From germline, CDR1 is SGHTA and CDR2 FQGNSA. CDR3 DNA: TGTGCCAGCACCCAGACAGGGACCCCCTACGAGCAGTACTTC. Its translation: CASTQTGTPYEQYF.